The 24 T cell receptor beta chains listed next were all sequenced from one sample in a study of blood T cell repertoires in COVID-19. Libraries were prepared by immunoSEQ multiplex PCR; TCRdb keeps only in-frame clonotypes and omits some of them. The table includes fewer than 35,000 clones, approximately 91% detected once. Sequencing used peripheral blood. Receptor source: an elderly woman with active or convalescent COVID-19.

The rearrangement links TRBV11-2 to TRBJ2-3; 8 bases align to TRBD2. J was trimmed by 6 bases and V by 0 bases; bases with no gene match: 5. This CDR3 has 15 residues. Germline loops: CDR1 SGHAT, CDR2 FQNNGV. The CDR3 protein is CASSLDISGADTQYF. The CDR3 DNA follows: TGTGCCAGCAGCTTAGATATTAGCGGGGCCGATACGCAGTATTTT. Supplemented by reference TRBV11-2 and TRBJ2-3, the full variable domain reads EAGVAQSPRYKIIEKRQSVAFWCNPISGHATLYWYQQILGQGPKLLIQFQNNGVVDDSQLPKDRFSAERLKGVDSTLKIQPAKLEDSAVYLCASSLDISGADTQYFGPGTRLTVL.

This chain connects TRBV6-6 to TRBJ2-7, with TRBD2 matching 13 bases. The J segment lost 5 bases and the V segment lost 6 bases, leaving 4 bases of the junction unmatched. CDR3 length: 14 amino acids. Germline V gene lookup returns CDR1 MNHNY and CDR2 SVGAGI (reference sequence). The CDR3 nucleotides are TGTGCCAGCAGAACTAGCGGGGGGGCCGACGAGCAGTACTTC. The encoded protein is CASRTSGGADEQYF.

The CDR3 spells CASANSGGAHEQYF. CDR3 in DNA: TGTGCCAGCGCTAATAGCGGGGGGGCCCACGAGCAGTACTTC. The chain employs TRBV6-5 and TRBJ2-7; 11 bases match TRBD2. Germline values: CDR1 MNHEY, CDR2 SVGAGI. J lost 5 bases, V lost 8 bases, and 8 bases had no gene match. CDR3 length: 14 amino acids.

The chain uses TRBV6-5 and TRBJ1-1, with a possible D match to TRBD1 (6 bases). The CDR3 covers 16 residues. The V and J ends lost 2 bases and 1 base respectively, with 14 bases between them. The germline V gene encodes CDR1 MNHEY and CDR2 SVGAGI. CDR3 in amino acids: CASSYLGQTRNTEAFF. The CDR3 nucleotides read TGTGCCAGCAGTTACCTCGGACAGACGAGGAACACTGAAGCTTTCTTT.

The chain joins TRBV5-5 to TRBJ2-5; the D gene is possibly TRBD1 (6 bases). Trimming took off 0 bases at V and 5 bases at J, with 11 bases between the two ends. The CDR3 runs to 14 residues. CDR1 and CDR2 (germline): SGHKS, YYEKEE (reference sequence). CDR3 sequence reads: CASSLDREWETQYF. For the CDR3, the DNA is TGTGCCAGCAGCTTGGACAGGGAGTGGGAGACCCAGTACTTC.

This clone was seen only a few times. This chain joins TRBV11-2 and TRBJ2-1, with a possible D match to TRBD2 (5 bases). This CDR3 contains 13 residues. Trimming pared 3 bases from V and 5 bases from J, leaving 8 bases between. In germline, CDR1 is SGHAT, CDR2 FQNNGV. CDR3 amino acids: CASSFLGDNEQFF. CDR3 coding DNA: TGTGCCAGCAGCTTCTTGGGAGACAATGAGCAGTTCTTC.

The chain couples TRBV11-2 to TRBJ1-5, with TRBD1 as a possible D gene (5 bases). CDR1 and CDR2 from the germline V gene are SGHAT and FQNNGV. CDR3 length equals 13 residues. Trimming took 2 bases from V and 7 from J, leaving 9 bases between them. CDR3: CASSLSGGQPQHF. CDR3 nucleotides: TGTGCCAGCAGCTTATCCGGGGGGCAGCCCCAGCATTTT.

This clone came up once. The J gene is TRBJ1-2, the V gene TRBV28; tentatively, D is TRBD1 (5 bases). Germline CDR1 reads MDHEN; CDR2 reads SYDVKM. The CDR3 sequence is 14 residues long. The ends were cut back, 9 bases at V and 2 bases at J, with 16 bases in the middle. The CDR3: CASQVGGNNYGYTF. CDR3 nucleotides: TGTGCCAGTCAGGTGGGGGGTAACAACTATGGCTACACCTTC.

This clone occurred a few times. The chain carries TRBV18 and TRBJ2-3; possible D gene TRBD1, 5 bases. The V and J ends lost 2 bases and 3 bases respectively, with 12 bases between them. This CDR3 region has 15 residues. Per germline, CDR1 KGHSH and CDR2 LQKENI. The CDR3 is CASSPEQAYTDTQYF. The CDR3 DNA is TGTGCCAGCTCACCAGAACAGGCTTATACAGATACGCAGTATTTT.

This sequence joins TRBV7-2 and TRBJ2-7, with 8 bases lining up with TRBD2. The CDR3 totals 16 residues. V lost 5 bases, J lost 1 base, and 10 bases stayed unmatched. Germline V gene data show CDR1 as SGHTA and CDR2 as FQGNSA. The CDR3 coding sequence is TGTGCCAGCAGCGTAATAGCGGGGAGCGTTTCCTACGAGCAGTACTTC. It codes for CASSVIAGSVSYEQYF.

The V call is TRBV11-2, the J call TRBJ2-1, with 13 bases aligning to TRBD2. Unmatched junction bases numbered 2, after V lost 3 bases and J lost 0 bases. Germline CDR1 reads SGHAT; CDR2 reads FQNNGV. CDR3 length: 17 amino acids. The CDR3: CASSFTSGGASYNEQFF. In DNA, the CDR3 is TGTGCCAGCAGCTTCACTAGCGGGGGGGCCTCCTACAATGAGCAGTTCTTC. Together with reference TRBV11-2 and TRBJ2-1, the CDR3 gives the full variable domain: EAGVAQSPRYKIIEKRQSVAFWCNPISGHATLYWYQQILGQGPKLLIQFQNNGVVDDSQLPKDRFSAERLKGVDSTLKIQPAKLEDSAVYLCASSFTSGGASYNEQFFGPGTRLTVL.

The chain recombines TRBV5-1 with TRBJ1-3; TRBD1 agrees at 8 bases. Trimming took 3 bases from V and 4 from J; bases not matched to a gene: 6. The germline V gene has CDR1 SGHRS and CDR2 YFSETQ. The CDR3 has 15 amino acids. The CDR3 is CASSSSTGGGNTIYF. In DNA form, the CDR3 reads TGCGCCAGCAGCTCGTCTACAGGGGGAGGAAACACCATATATTTT.

The chain recombines TRBV7-2 with TRBJ2-7, with TRBD2 matching 7 bases. In germline, CDR1 is SGHTA, CDR2 FQGNSA. The J segment lost 3 bases and the V segment lost 5 bases, leaving 4 bases of the junction unmatched. The CDR3 length is 13 residues. CDR3 sequence (DNA): TGTGCCAGCAGCCGGTGGACTAGCTACGAGCAGTACTTC. Residues: CASSRWTSYEQYF.

In the case of this clone: Mismatch with germline at one junction end may stem from a read error. V gene TRBV5-8 combines with J gene TRBJ1-1, with 7 nucleotides matching TRBD1. Germline values: CDR1 SGHTS, CDR2 YDEGEE. This CDR3 has 11 residues. CDR3 coding DNA: TGTGCCAGCAGCTTGGAAGGGGGCAAGGTCTTT. This gives the protein CASSLEGGKVF.

This rearrangement joins TRBV10-3 to TRBJ1-4; the D is unclear. The CDR3 is made up of 15 amino acids. V shed 2 bases and J shed 6 bases, with 13 bases lying between them. Germline V gene data show CDR1 as ENHRY and CDR2 as SYGVKD. In DNA, the CDR3 is TGTGCCATCAGTGAGAATTATGGTAGTTATGAAAAACTGTTTTTT. It encodes CAISENYGSYEKLFF.

This clone was detected once. The chain uses TRBV5-4 and TRBJ2-3; 11 bases map to TRBD2. Unmatched junction bases numbered 6, after V lost 4 bases and J lost 5 bases. The CDR3 totals 15 residues. Per germline, CDR1 SGHNT and CDR2 YYREEE (reference sequence). The CDR3 nucleotides read TGTGCCAGCAGCCCCGGGACTAGCGGAAAAGATACGCAGTATTTT. It encodes CASSPGTSGKDTQYF.

The chain employs TRBV19 and TRBJ1-6; TRBD1 agrees at 9 bases. After removal of 11 bases from V and 5 bases from J, the junction contained 7 bases not matched to a gene. This CDR3 region has 14 residues. Germline V lookup: CDR1 LNHDA, CDR2 SQIVND (reference sequence). The CDR3 bases are TGTGCCGGCCCACAGGGGGCACATAATTCACCCCTCCACTTT. Protein: CAGPQGAHNSPLHF.

Only a few counts were recorded for this clone. The J gene is TRBJ1-6, the V gene TRBV18; 9 nucleotides align to TRBD1. V trimming: 5 bases; J trimming: 14 bases; junction bases outside the gene matches: 7. CDR1 and CDR2 from the germline V gene are KGHSH and LQKENI. This CDR3 has 13 amino acids. This chain's CDR3 is CASSAGQGNTLHF. CDR3 coding DNA: TGTGCCAGCTCAGCTGGACAGGGGAACACCCTCCACTTT.

The chain links TRBV28 to TRBJ1-4; TRBD1 might be the D (5 bases). Trimming left V 5 bases short and J 8 bases short, with 18 bases between. The length of the CDR3 is 15 residues. From germline, CDR1 is MDHEN and CDR2 SYDVKM. CDR3 residues: CASSPLGTGDEKLFF. In DNA form, the CDR3 reads TGTGCCAGCAGTCCCTTGGGCACAGGCGACGAAAAACTGTTTTTT.

The chain joins TRBV23-1 to TRBJ2-1; the match to TRBD1 covers 12 bases. TRBV23-1 is an ORF; its function is uncertain. Trimming removed 2 bases from V and 6 bases from J; junction bases left unmatched: 2. This CDR3 has 15 amino acids. CDR3 residues: CASSQGDRGPNEQFF. CDR3 nucleotides: TGCGCCAGCAGTCAAGGGGACAGGGGGCCCAATGAGCAGTTCTTC.

J is TRBJ1-4 and V is TRBV27; 8 nucleotides align to TRBD1. The V segment lost 6 bases and the J segment 8 bases; nucleotides outside the gene matches: 14. The germline V gene encodes CDR1 MNHEY and CDR2 SMNVEV (reference sequence). CDR3 length: 16 residues. CDR3 residues: CASSRGQGGSWEKLFF. The CDR3 DNA is TGTGCCAGCAGCCGAGGACAGGGAGGGAGTTGGGAAAAACTGTTTTTT.

The V call is TRBV6-5, the J call TRBJ1-2; D unresolved. CDR1 and CDR2 from the germline V gene are MNHEY and SVGAGI. The CDR3 runs to 14 residues. Trimming took off 0 bases at V and 7 bases at J, with 12 bases between the two ends. DNA of the CDR3: TGTGCCAGCAGTTACTCGAAGAGAGGGTTTGGCTACACCTTC. It yields the protein CASSYSKRGFGYTF.

This clone appeared once. This rearrangement joins TRBV9 to TRBJ2-2; D perhaps matches TRBD1 (6 bases). Germline CDR1 reads SGDLS; CDR2 reads YYNGEE. The CDR3 has 15 amino acids. The germline V and J ends were trimmed by 3 bases and 4 bases, with 13 bases remaining between them. The CDR3 reads CASSASQGSTGELFF. The CDR3 nucleotides read TGTGCCAGCAGCGCCTCCCAGGGGAGCACCGGGGAGCTGTTTTTT.

The gene calls are TRBV5-1 and TRBJ2-1; tentatively, D is TRBD2 (5 bases). This CDR3 has 15 amino acids. Trimming pared 3 bases from V and 2 bases from J, leaving 12 bases between. CDR1 and CDR2 (germline): SGHRS, YFSETQ. The CDR3 DNA is TGCGCCAGCAGCTCCCTCGACTACGCCTACAATGAGCAGTTCTTC. Amino acids: CASSSLDYAYNEQFF. The full variable domain, with the rest looked up from reference TRBV5-1 and TRBJ2-1, is KAGVTQTPRYLIKTRGQQVTLSCSPISGHRSVSWYQQTPGQGLQFLFEYFSETQRNKGNFPGRFSGRQFSNSRSEMNVSTLELGDSALYLCASSSLDYAYNEQFFGPGTRLTVL.